The clone carrying this T cell receptor (beta chain) occurred a few times. Its antigen remains unknown. Per individual sample, total RNA of at least 6 micrograms was extracted. A second PCR of about 7 to 12 cycles used a sample-barcoded 5' primer and a J-beta primer mix. Each cDNA molecule carried a tag from a template-switch adaptor that contained 12 random nucleotides. TCRdb ran MiXCR on the 5' RACE reads and lists one entry per CDR3 protein. The sample lists some 700,000 distinct CDR3 sequences, about 24% occurring once. Trimming took 7 bases from V and 5 from J, leaving 14 bases between them. This CDR3 region has 13 residues. The source of the sample is a study of blood T cells in healthy people across ages. Points from the study as a whole: Estimates of diversity drawn from one million T cells were considered underestimates. TCR beta diversity tracked closely with naive T cell percentage.

The clonotype comes from a man in his 70s in good health. The chain couples TRBV12-3 or TRBV12-4 to TRBJ2-5; weak D call: TRBD2 (6 bases). Sequenced material: blood. The CDR3 DNA follows: TGTGCCAGCACCTCGGGGGTTGTGGAGACCCAGTACTTC. It translates to CASTSGVVETQYF.